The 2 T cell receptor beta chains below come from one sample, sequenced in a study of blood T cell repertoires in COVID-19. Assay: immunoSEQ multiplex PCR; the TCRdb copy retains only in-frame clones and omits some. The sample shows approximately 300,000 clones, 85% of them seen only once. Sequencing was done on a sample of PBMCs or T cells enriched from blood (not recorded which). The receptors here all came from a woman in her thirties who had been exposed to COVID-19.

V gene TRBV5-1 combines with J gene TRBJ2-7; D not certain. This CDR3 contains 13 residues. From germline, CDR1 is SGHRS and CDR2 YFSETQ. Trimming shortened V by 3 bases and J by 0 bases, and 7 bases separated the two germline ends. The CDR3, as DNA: TGCGCCAGCAGCTCTACTACCTCCTACGAGCAGTACTTC. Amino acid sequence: CASSSTTSYEQYF.

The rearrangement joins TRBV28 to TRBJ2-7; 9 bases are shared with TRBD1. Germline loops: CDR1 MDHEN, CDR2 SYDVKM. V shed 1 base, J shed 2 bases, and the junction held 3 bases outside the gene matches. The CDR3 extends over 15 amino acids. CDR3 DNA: TGTGCCAGCAGTTTATTAGGGACAGGGACCTACGAGCAGTACTTC. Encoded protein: CASSLLGTGTYEQYF.